This TCR beta chain is from a study of response to subunit inactivated influenza vaccine. About this clonotype: What it binds is not known.

TCRdb reprocessed the RT-PCR reads with MiXCR, giving one entry per CDR3 protein. This sample has over 450,000 distinct CDR3 sequences; 13% occur once, and the top ten carry under 15%. The germline CDR1 and CDR2 sequences are DFQATT and SNEGSKA (reference sequence). Trimming removed 3 bases from V and 5 bases from J, with 11 bases in between. The CDR3 spans 13 residues. Study results and caveats: Authors suggested that a seasonal influenza vaccination recruits few new T cells each time.

The chain has TRBV20-1 and TRBJ1-5; a weak D match, TRBD1 (6 bases). The starting material was PBMCs from blood, obtained roughly 47 days after vaccination. The receptor was derived from a man in his fifties who received an inactivated influenza vaccine. The CDR3 sequence: CSASLGGDQPQHF. The DNA for the CDR3 is TGCAGTGCTAGTTTAGGGGGAGATCAGCCCCAGCATTTT.